This section outlines one T cell receptor beta chain sequence together with its context. What it binds is unknown. The data stem from a study of long-term antiretroviral therapy in people with HIV. Trimming pared 0 bases from V and 2 bases from J, leaving 11 bases between. This CDR3 spans 15 amino acids. The germline V gene has CDR1 SGHRS and CDR2 YFSETQ. Findings and caveats of the study: Dominating the repertoire at all time points were the clones that expanded before ART.

It was version v3.0 of the immunoSEQ assay that was run at survey level. The assay was immunoSEQ multiplex PCR, and TCRdb's table has in-frame clones only and misses some. The data contain some 25,000 clones, over 75% of them singletons. This clonotype was sampled from a woman younger than 45 with HIV. The chain is built from TRBV5-1 and TRBJ1-2, with D uncertain. The sample was unsorted PBMCs, taken 1.1 years before starting antiretroviral therapy. The CDR3 bases are TGCGCCAGCAGCTTGGGTCCACGGACCAACTATGGCTACACCTTC. It specifies CASSLGPRTNYGYTF.